Each of the 13 T cell receptor beta chains below was sequenced from the same sample in a study of cytomegalovirus exposure and HLA in healthy donors. 13 Jbeta primers and 60 Vbeta primers were used for the PCR. TCRdb's copy holds only in-frame clones and misses some; the assay was immunoSEQ multiplex PCR. This sample has some 120,000 clones, with 80% to 85% found just once. Sequenced sample: PBMCs. These receptors were obtained from a middle-aged woman in good health and CMV-seronegative.

The genes are TRBV27 and TRBJ2-5; 11 bases are a match to TRBD1. The germline CDR1 and CDR2 sequences are MNHEY and SMNVEV (reference sequence). The CDR3 loop spans 15 amino acids. V was clipped by 8 bases and J by 5 bases; unmatched bases: 10. DNA for the CDR3: TGTGCCAGCTCACCCCGGACAGGGGGCGCGGAGACCCAGTACTTC. Translated, it gives CASSPRTGGAETQYF.

The rearrangement links TRBV27 to TRBJ2-7; 9 nucleotides match TRBD2. CDR3 size: 15 residues. CDR1 and CDR2 from the germline V gene are MNHEY and SMNVEV (reference sequence). V dropped 2 bases and J dropped 0; count of bases not matched to a gene: 2. CDR3 sequence: CASSLTTSGSYEQYF. CDR3 nucleotides: TGTGCCAGCAGTTTAACGACTAGCGGCTCCTACGAGCAGTACTTC.

This chain connects TRBV27 to TRBJ2-5, with D unclear. The germline V gene has CDR1 MNHEY and CDR2 SMNVEV (reference sequence). CDR3 length: 16 residues. Trimming took off 0 bases at V and 5 bases at J, with 16 bases between the two ends. CDR3 nucleotide sequence: TGTGCCAGCAGTTTATCCCCGGTCGATACTGCGGAGACCCAGTACTTC. Translating gives CASSLSPVDTAETQYF.

V is TRBV2 and J is TRBJ2-2; possible D gene TRBD2, 6 bases. The germline V gene encodes CDR1 SNHLY and CDR2 FYNNEI. With 4 bases removed from V and 3 bases from J, the gap between germline ends came to 15 bases. The CDR3 consists of 16 residues. CDR3 loop: CASSGFQGDYTGELFF. CDR3 in DNA: TGTGCCAGCAGTGGCTTCCAAGGGGACTACACCGGGGAGCTGTTTTTT.

Notes on this clone: The junction and the germline gene differ at one end; a read error may be behind it. The chain has TRBV7-9 and TRBJ1-1; a weak D match, TRBD1 (5 bases). CDR1 and CDR2 (germline): SEHNR, FQNEAQ (reference sequence). This CDR3 comprises 12 residues. The CDR3 loop is CSSSRGEGEAFF. The CDR3, as DNA: TGTTCCAGCAGCCGGGGGGAGGGTGAGGCTTTCTTT. The full variable domain, with the rest looked up from reference TRBV7-9 and TRBJ1-1, is DTGVSQNPRHKITKRGQNVTFRCDPISEHNRLYWYRQTLGQGPEFLTYFQNEAQLEKSRLLSDRFSAERPKGSFSTLEIQRTEQGDSAMYLCSSSRGEGEAFFGQGTRLTVV.

This sequence joins TRBV4-1 and TRBJ1-1, with 9 bases lining up with TRBD1. There are 17 residues in the CDR3. V shed 3 bases, J shed 1 base, and the junction held 9 bases outside the gene matches. The germline CDR1 and CDR2 sequences are MGHRA and YSYEKL. The CDR3 sequence is CASSQEETGGGNTEAFF. In DNA form, the CDR3 reads TGCGCCAGCAGCCAGGAAGAGACAGGGGGGGGGAACACTGAAGCTTTCTTT.

The chain recombines TRBV7-9 with TRBJ2-2, with 7 bases identical to TRBD1. The CDR3 sequence is 17 residues long. With V trimmed by 5 bases and J by 0 bases, 9 bases remained unmatched. The germline gives CDR1 SEHNR, CDR2 FQNEAQ (reference sequence). The CDR3 sequence: CASSANPGTANTGELFF. CDR3 DNA sequence: TGTGCCAGCAGCGCGAACCCCGGGACAGCGAACACCGGGGAGCTGTTTTTT.

This clone was recorded only once. The chain's CDR3 is CASRQGGTYTDTQYF. CDR3 sequence (DNA): TGTGCCAGCAGACAGGGGGGGACTTACACAGATACGCAGTATTTT. V gene TRBV28 combines with J gene TRBJ2-3; TRBD1 might be the D (8 bases). The CDR3 spans 15 residues. Per the germline V gene, CDR1 is MDHEN and CDR2 is SYDVKM. Trimming left V 6 bases short and J 2 bases short, with 15 bases between.

This clone was detected once. The rearrangement uses TRBV7-9 and TRBJ1-1; 7 nucleotides line up with TRBD1. Trimming at V came to 5 bases and at J to 4 bases, leaving 7 bases not matched to a gene. Germline V gene lookup returns CDR1 SEHNR and CDR2 FQNEAQ (reference sequence). The CDR3 length is 14 residues. The CDR3 is CASSPTDRVTEAFF. For the CDR3, the DNA is TGTGCCAGCAGCCCCACCGACAGGGTCACTGAAGCTTTCTTT.

This clone was seen a handful of times. The CDR3 nucleotides are TGTGCCAGCAGCCTTAGCGGGTTGGAAAACACCATATATTTT. Its protein product is CASSLSGLENTIYF. The V and J genes are TRBV7-9 and TRBJ1-3, with no clear D. Trimming cost V 5 bases and J 6 bases, with 14 bases left between them. There are 14 residues in the CDR3. CDR1 is SEHNR and CDR2 is FQNEAQ in the germline V gene (reference sequence).

The chain carries TRBV6-4 and TRBJ2-3; D might be TRBD2 (6 bases). Trimming left V 9 bases short and J 1 base short, with 14 bases between. The CDR3 has 14 amino acids. Per germline, CDR1 MRHNA and CDR2 SNTAGT. The CDR3, as DNA: TGTGCCAGGGTCGGCCCGGGAGGCACAGATACGCAGTATTTT. Residues: CARVGPGGTDTQYF.

The chain has TRBV11-3 and TRBJ2-1; 7 bases match TRBD2. V lost 5 bases, J lost 5 bases, and 6 bases stayed unmatched. The length of the CDR3 is 14 residues. The V gene's germline CDR1 is SGHNT and CDR2 YENEEA. Here the CDR3 reads CASSLLGGNNEQFF. Here the CDR3 DNA reads TGTGCCAGCAGCCTCCTGGGGGGGAACAATGAGCAGTTCTTC.

The genes are TRBV6-5 and TRBJ1-4; D is possibly TRBD1 (5 bases). V was pared by 5 bases and J by 3 bases, with 13 bases between. This CDR3 has 15 amino acids. Germline CDR1 reads MNHEY; CDR2 reads SVGAGI. This CDR3 reads CASSPYKGANEKLFF. In DNA, the CDR3 is TGTGCCAGCAGTCCCTATAAAGGGGCTAATGAAAAACTGTTTTTT.